This T cell receptor (beta chain) was identified during a study of control samples from healthy donors and cancer patients (dated by TCRdb to about 2020). Clipping removes 7 bases from V and 5 bases from J, with 9 as the unmatched junction base count. The CDR3 runs 14 residues from the cysteine to the phenylalanine. The CDR3 DNA has 42 bases and is translated from base 1. Taken from the germline V gene, the CDR1 and CDR2 loops are ENHRY and SYGVKD. With respect to this clone: Its cognate antigen has yet to be identified. No base quality information exists; no much larger clone differs at one position.

Receptor amplification or capture employed the immunoSEQ multiplex PCR assay. TCRdb's version of the immuneACCESS table is confined to in-frame rearrangements and falls short of the full clone set. An unresolved V gene accounts for under half of the shortfall where checked; the remainder is of unknown origin. Here the sample has 85,000 to 110,000 clones; around 88% occur a single time. The ten biggest clones cover about a fifth of the sample. The sequenced sample consisted of PBMCs. The chain couples TRBV10-3 to TRBJ1-1, and 8 junctional nucleotides match TRBD1. This clonotype originated in a man between 60 and 75 years old with lung cancer. The sequenced DNA: TGTGCCATCAATGCAGGGGGCGAGATGACTGAAGCTTTCTTT. Translation gives CAINAGGEMTEAFF.